The following is a T cell receptor (beta chain) sequence with its context. This specimen belongs to a study of OX40 agonist ivuxolimab in advanced cancers. The CDR3 is 17 residues long. Trimming removed 2 bases from V and 2 bases from J, with 18 bases in between. The germline gives CDR1 MDHEN, CDR2 SYDVKM. Repertoires were generated with immunoSEQ multiplex PCR, while TCRdb's copy carries only in-frame clones and drops some. The table shows just over 45,000 clones, with roughly 94% occurring only once. The clonotype originates from an adult with an advanced solid tumor such as melanoma, head and neck, liver or kidney cancer. Specimen: CD4+ or CD8+ T cells sorted from blood, collected in a trial of the OX40 agonist ivuxolimab. This sequence joins TRBV28 and TRBJ2-5; D might be TRBD1 (6 bases). CDR3 sequence: CASSLKWGTSSQETQYF. CDR3 in DNA: TGTGCCAGCAGTTTAAAGTGGGGGACAAGTTCGCAAGAGACCCAGTACTTC.